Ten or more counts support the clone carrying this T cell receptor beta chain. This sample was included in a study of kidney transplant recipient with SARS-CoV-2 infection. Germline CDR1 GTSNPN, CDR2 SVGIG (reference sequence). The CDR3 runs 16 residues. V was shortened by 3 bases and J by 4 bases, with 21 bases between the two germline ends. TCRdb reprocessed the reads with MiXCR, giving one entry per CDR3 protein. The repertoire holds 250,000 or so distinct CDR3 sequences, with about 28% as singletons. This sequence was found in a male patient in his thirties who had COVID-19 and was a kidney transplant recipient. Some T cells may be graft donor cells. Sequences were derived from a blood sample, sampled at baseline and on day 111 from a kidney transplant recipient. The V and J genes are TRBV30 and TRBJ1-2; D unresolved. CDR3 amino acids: CAWRNQRYRKTYGYTF. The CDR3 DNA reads TGTGCCTGGAGGAATCAGCGTTATAGAAAGACCTATGGCTACACCTTC.